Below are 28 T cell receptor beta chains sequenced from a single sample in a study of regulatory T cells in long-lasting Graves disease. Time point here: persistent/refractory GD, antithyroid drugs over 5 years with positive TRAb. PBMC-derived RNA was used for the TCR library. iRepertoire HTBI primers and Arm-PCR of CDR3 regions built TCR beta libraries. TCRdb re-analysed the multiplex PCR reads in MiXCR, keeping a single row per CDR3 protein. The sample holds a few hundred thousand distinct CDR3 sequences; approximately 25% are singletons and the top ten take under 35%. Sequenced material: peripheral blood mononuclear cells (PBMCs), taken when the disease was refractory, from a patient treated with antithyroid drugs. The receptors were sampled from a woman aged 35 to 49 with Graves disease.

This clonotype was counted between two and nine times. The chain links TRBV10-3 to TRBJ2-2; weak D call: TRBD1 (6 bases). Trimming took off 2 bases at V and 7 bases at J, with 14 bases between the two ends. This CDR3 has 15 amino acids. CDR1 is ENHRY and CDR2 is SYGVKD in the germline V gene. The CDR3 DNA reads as TGTGCCATCAGTGAGCTGTCAGGGGATGGCGGGGAGCTGTTTTTT. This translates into CAISELSGDGGELFF.

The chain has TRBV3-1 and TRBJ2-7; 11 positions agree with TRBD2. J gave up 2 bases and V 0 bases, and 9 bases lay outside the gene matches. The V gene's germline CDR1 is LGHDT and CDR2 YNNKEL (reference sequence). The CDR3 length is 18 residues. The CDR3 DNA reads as TGTGCCAGCAGCCAAGACAGCCTGACTAGCGGGGTAACCTACGAGCAGTACTTC. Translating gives CASSQDSLTSGVTYEQYF.

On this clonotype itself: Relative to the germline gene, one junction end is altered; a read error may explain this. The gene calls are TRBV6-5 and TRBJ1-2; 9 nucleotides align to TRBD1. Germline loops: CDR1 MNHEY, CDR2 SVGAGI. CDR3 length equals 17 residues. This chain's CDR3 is CASSNSGLGQGLLGYTF. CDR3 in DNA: TGTGCCAGCAGTAACTCGGGGCTAGGACAGGGGCTGCTTGGCTACACCTTC.

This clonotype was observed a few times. CDR3 nucleotides: TGCAGTGCTAGAGAGGGGACCTCGGGAGCTTTCTTT. Its protein is CSAREGTSGAFF. The chain links TRBV20-1 to TRBJ1-1; a possible D gene is TRBD1 (5 bases). Germline assignment: CDR1 DFQATT and CDR2 SNEGSKA (reference sequence). V dropped 0 bases and J dropped 10 bases, with 12 bases sitting between them. The CDR3 contains 12 residues.

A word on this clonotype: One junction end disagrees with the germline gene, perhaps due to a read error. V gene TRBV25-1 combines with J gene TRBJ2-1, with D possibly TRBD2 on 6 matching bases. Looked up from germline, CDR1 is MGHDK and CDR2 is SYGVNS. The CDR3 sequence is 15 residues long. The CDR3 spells CACSELSGGYNEQFF. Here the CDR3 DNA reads TGTGCCTGCAGTGAACTTTCCGGGGGCTACAATGAGCAGTTCTTC.

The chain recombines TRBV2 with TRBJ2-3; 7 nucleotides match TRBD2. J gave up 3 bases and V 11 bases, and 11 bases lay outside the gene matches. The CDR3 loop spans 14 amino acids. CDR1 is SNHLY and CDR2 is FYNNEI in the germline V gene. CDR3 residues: CAGEPGLSTDTQYF. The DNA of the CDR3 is TGTGCCGGGGAACCGGGACTATCGACAGATACGCAGTATTTT.

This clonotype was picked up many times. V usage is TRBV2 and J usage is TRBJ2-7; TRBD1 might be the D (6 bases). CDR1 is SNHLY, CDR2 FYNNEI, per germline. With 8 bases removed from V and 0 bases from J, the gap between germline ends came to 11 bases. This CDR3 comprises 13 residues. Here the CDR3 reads CASGGQHSYEQYF. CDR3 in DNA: TGTGCCAGCGGTGGACAGCACTCCTACGAGCAGTACTTC.

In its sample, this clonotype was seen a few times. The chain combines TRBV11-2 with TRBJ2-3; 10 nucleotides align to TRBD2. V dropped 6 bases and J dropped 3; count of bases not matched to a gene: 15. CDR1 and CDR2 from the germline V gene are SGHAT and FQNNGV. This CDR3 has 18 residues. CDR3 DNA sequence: TGTGCCAGCAGATCGAAGGTAGCTAGCGGGAGTTGGACAGATACGCAGTATTTT. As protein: CASRSKVASGSWTDTQYF.

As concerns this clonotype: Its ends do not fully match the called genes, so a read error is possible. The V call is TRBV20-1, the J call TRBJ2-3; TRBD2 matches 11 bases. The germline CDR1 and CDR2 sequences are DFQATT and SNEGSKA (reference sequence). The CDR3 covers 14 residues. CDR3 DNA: TGCAGTGCTAGTCTACTAGCGGGAGACGATACGCAGTGTTTT. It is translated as CSASLLAGDDTQCF.

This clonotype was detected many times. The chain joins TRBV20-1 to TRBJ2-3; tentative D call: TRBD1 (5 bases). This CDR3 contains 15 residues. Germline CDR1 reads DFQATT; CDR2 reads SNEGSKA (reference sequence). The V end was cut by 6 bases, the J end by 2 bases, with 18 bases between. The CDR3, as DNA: TGCAGTGCACCTAGGGGAACGGAGTCCACAGATACGCAGTATTTT. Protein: CSAPRGTESTDTQYF.

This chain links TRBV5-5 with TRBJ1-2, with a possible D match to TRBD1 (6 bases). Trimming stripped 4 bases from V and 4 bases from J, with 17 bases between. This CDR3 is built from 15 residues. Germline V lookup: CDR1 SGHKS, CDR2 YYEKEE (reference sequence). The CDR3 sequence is CASSQSTGGGYGYTF. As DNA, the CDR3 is TGTGCCAGCAGCCAATCGACGGGGGGCGGCTATGGCTACACCTTC.

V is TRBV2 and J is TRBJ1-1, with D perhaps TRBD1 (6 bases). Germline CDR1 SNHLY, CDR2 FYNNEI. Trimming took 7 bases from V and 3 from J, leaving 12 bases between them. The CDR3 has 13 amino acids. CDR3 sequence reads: CASTGTRDTEAFF. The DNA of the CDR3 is TGTGCCAGCACGGGGACAAGGGACACTGAAGCTTTCTTT.

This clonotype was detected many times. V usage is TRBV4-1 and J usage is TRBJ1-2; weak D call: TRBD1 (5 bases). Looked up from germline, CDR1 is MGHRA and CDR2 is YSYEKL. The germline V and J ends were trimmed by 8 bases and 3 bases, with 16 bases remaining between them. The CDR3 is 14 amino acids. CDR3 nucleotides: TGCGCCAGCCATTCTCCGGGGGGTGACTATGGCTACACCTTC. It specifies CASHSPGGDYGYTF.

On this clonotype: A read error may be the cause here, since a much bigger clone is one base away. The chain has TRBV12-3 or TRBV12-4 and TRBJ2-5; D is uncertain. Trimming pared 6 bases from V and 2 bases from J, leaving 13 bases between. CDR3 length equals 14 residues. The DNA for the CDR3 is TGTGCCAGCAGCCGAGATGGGCGGCAAGAGACCCAGTACTTC. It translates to CASSRDGRQETQYF.

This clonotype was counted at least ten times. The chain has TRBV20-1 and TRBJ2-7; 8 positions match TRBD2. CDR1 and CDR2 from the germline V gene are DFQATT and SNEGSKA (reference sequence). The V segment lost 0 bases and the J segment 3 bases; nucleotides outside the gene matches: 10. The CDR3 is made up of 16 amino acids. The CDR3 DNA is TGCAGTGCTAGAGATTTTGGTAGCGGGGAAAACTACGAGCAGTACTTC. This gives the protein CSARDFGSGENYEQYF.

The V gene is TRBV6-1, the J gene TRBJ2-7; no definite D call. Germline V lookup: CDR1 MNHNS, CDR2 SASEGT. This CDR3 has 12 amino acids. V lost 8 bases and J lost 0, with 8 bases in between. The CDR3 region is CASGVSSYEQYF. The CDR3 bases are TGTGCCAGCGGGGTGAGCTCCTACGAGCAGTACTTC.

CDR3 amino acids: CASTQLAGGPREQYF. The CDR3 coding sequence is TGTGCCAGCACTCAACTAGCGGGAGGGCCTCGCGAGCAGTACTTC. The chain links TRBV6-2 or TRBV6-3 to TRBJ2-7, with 13 nucleotides matching TRBD2. Germline V gene sequence: CDR1 MNHEY, CDR2 SVGEGT. J lost 6 bases, V lost 7 bases, and 9 bases had no gene match. The CDR3 is 15 residues long.

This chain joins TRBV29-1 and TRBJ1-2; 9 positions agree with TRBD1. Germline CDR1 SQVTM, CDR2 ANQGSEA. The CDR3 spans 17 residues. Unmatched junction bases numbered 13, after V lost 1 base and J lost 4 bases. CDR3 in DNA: TGCAGCGTTGAAGGAAGAAGAGAGGGACAGGGAGGCTATGGCTACACCTTC. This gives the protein CSVEGRREGQGGYGYTF.

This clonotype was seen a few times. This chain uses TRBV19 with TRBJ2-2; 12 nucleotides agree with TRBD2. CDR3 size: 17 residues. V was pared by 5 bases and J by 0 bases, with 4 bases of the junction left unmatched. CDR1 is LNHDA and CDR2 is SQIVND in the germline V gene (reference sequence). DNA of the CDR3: TGTGCCAGTAGTCCGGGACTAGCGGGTACGAACACCGGGGAGCTGTTTTTT. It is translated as CASSPGLAGTNTGELFF.

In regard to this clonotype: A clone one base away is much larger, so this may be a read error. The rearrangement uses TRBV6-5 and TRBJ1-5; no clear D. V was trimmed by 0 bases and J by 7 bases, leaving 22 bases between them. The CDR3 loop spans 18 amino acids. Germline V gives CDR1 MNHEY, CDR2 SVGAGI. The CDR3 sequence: CASSYSRTGHLGGQPQHF. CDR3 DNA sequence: TGTGCCAGCAGTTACTCGCGGACCGGGCACCTTGGTGGGCAGCCCCAGCATTTT.

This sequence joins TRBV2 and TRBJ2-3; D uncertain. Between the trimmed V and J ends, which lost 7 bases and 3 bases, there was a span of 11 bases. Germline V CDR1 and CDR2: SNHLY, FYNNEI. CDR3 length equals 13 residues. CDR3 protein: CASKPIGTDTQYF. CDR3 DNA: TGTGCCAGCAAACCTATCGGGACAGATACGCAGTATTTT. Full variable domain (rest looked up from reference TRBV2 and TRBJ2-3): EPEVTQTPSHQVTQMGQEVILRCVPISNHLYFYWYRQILGQKVEFLVSFYNNEISEKSEIFDDQFSVERPDGSNFTLKIRSTKLEDSAMYFCASKPIGTDTQYFGPGTRLTVL.

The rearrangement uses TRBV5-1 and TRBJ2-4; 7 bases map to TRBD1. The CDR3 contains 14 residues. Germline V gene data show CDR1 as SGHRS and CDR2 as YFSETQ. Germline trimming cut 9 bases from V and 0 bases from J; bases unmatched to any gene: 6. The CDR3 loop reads CATSTGLAKNIQYF. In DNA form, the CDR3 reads TGCGCCACCTCGACAGGGCTAGCCAAAAACATTCAGTACTTC.

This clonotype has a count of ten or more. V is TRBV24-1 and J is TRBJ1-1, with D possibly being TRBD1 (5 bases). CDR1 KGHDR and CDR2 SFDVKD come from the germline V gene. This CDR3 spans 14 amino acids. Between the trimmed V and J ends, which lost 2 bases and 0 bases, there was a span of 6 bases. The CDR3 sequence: CATSDWGMNTEAFF. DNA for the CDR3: TGTGCCACCAGTGATTGGGGGATGAACACTGAAGCTTTCTTT.

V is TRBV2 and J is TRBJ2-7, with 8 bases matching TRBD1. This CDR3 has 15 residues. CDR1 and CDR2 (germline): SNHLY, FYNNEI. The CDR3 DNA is TGTGCAACCAAGCCCCTACCGACAGGGGTGGACGAGCAGTACTTC. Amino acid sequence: CATKPLPTGVDEQYF.

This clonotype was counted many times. CDR3 DNA: TGTGCCAGCAGTTACTCGGGGGACAGGGGCAAAGGTGGCTACACCTTC. This encodes CASSYSGDRGKGGYTF. This chain links TRBV6-6 with TRBJ1-2; 10 bases are shared with TRBD1. Germline values: CDR1 MNHNY, CDR2 SVGAGI (reference sequence). This CDR3 comprises 16 residues. V was clipped by 0 bases and J by 7 bases; unmatched bases: 8.

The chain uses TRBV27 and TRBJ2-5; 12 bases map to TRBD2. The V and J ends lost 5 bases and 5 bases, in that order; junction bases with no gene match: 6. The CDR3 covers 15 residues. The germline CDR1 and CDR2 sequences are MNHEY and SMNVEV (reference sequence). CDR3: CASSPSGRAGETQYF. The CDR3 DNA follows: TGTGCCAGCAGTCCTAGCGGGAGGGCCGGGGAGACCCAGTACTTC.

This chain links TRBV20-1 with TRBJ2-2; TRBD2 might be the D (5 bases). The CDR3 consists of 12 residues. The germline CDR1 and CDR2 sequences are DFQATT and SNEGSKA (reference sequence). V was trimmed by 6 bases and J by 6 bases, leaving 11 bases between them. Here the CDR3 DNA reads TGCAGTGCCCACCCCGGGGCCGGGGAGCTGTTTTTT. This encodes CSAHPGAGELFF.

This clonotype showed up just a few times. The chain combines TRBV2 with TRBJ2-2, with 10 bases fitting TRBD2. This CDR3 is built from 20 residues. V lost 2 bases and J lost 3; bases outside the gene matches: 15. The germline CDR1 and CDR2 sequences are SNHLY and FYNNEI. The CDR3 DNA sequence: TGTGCCAGCAGTGAACGGAGAGTGAGCGGGAGGGCCAGGGACACCGGGGAGCTGTTTTTT. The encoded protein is CASSERRVSGRARDTGELFF.